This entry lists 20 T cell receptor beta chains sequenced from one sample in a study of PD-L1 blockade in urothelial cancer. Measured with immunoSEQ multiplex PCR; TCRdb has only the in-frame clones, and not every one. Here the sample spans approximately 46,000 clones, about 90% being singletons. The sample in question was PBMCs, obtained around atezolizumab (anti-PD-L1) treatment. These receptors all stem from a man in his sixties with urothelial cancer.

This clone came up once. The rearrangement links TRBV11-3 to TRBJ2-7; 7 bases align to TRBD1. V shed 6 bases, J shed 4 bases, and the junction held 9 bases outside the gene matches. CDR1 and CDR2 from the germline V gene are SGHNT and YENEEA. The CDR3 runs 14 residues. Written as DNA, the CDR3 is TGTGCCAGCAGATTTCAGACAGGGTTATACGAGCAGTACTTC. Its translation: CASRFQTGLYEQYF. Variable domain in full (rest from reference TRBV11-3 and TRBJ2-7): EAGVVQSPRYKIIEKKQPVAFWCNPISGHNTLYWYLQNLGQGPELLIRYENEEAVDDSQLPKDRFSAERLKGVDSTLKIQPAELGDSAVYLCASRFQTGLYEQYFGPGTRLTVT.

The DNA of the CDR3 is TGCGCCAGCAGCTTTAGGACATCTAACACCGGGGAGCTGTTTTTT. Translated: CASSFRTSNTGELFF. The V gene is TRBV5-1, the J gene TRBJ2-2, with D perhaps matching TRBD1 (5 bases). V dropped 2 bases and J dropped 2 bases, with 10 bases sitting between them. This CDR3 has 15 residues. CDR1 and CDR2 from the germline V gene are SGHRS and YFSETQ.

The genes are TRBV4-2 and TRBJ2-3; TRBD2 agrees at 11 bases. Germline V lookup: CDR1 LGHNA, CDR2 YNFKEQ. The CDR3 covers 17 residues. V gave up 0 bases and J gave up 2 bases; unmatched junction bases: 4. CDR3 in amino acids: CASSQDIAGGNTDTQYF. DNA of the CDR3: TGTGCCAGCAGCCAAGATATAGCGGGGGGGAACACAGATACGCAGTATTTT.

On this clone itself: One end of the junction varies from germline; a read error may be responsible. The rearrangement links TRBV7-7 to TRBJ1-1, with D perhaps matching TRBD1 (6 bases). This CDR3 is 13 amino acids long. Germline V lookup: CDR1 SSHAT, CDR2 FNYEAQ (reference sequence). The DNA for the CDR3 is TGTGCTAGCAGCCCAAACAGGGCCACTGAAGCTTTCTTT. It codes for CASSPNRATEAFF.

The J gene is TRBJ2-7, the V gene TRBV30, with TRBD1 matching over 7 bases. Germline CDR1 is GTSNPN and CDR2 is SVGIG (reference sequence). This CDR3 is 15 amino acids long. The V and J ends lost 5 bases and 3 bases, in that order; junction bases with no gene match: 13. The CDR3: CAWAFRQGGGYEQYF. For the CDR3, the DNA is TGTGCCTGGGCCTTCAGACAGGGTGGCGGCTACGAGCAGTACTTC.

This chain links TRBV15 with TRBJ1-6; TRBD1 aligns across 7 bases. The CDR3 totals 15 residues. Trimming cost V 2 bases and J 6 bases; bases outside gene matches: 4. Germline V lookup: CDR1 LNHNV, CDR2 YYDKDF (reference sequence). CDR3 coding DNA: TGTGCCACCAGCAGAAGACAGGGAGCTAATTCACCCCTCCACTTT. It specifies CATSRRQGANSPLHF.

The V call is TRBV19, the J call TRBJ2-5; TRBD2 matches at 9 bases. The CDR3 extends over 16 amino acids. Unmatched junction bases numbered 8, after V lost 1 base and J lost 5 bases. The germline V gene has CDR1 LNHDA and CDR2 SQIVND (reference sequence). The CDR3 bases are TGTGCCAGTAGTATAGTCAATAGCGGGGGCGTGGAGACCCAGTACTTC. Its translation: CASSIVNSGGVETQYF. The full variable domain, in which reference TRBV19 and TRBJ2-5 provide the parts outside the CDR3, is DGGITQSPKYLFRKEGQNVTLSCEQNLNHDAMYWYRQDPGQGLRLIYYSQIVNDFQKGDIAEGYSVSREKKESFPLTVTSAQKNPTAFYLCASSIVNSGGVETQYFGPGTRLLVL.

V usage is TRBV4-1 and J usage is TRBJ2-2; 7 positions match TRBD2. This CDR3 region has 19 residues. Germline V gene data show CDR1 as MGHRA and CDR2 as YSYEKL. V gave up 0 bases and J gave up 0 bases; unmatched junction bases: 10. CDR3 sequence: CASSQDYVGGETNTGELFF. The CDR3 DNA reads TGCGCCAGCAGCCAAGATTATGTTGGGGGGGAGACGAACACCGGGGAGCTGTTTTTT.

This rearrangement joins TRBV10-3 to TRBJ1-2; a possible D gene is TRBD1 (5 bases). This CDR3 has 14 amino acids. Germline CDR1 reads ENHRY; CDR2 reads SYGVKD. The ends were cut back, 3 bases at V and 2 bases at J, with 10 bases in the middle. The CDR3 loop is CAISDPTDNYGYTF. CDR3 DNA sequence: TGTGCCATCAGTGACCCGACAGACAACTATGGCTACACCTTC.

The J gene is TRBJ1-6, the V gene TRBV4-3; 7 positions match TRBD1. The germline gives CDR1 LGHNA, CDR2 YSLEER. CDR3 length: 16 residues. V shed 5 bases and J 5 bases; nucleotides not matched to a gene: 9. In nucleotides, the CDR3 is TGCGCCAGCAGCGCTCCTGGGACAGAAGATAATTCACCCCTCCACTTT. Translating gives CASSAPGTEDNSPLHF.

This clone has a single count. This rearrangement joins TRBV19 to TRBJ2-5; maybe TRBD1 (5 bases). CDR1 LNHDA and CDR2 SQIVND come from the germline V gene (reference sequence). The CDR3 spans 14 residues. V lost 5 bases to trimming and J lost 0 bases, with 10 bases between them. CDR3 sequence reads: CASSQQANQETQYF. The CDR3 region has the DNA TGTGCCAGTAGTCAACAGGCAAACCAAGAGACCCAGTACTTC.

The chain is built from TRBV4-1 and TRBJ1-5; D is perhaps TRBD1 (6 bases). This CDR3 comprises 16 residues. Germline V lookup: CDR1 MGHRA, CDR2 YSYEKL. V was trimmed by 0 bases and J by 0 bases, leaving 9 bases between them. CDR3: CASSQDRGYSNQPQHF. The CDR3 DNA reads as TGCGCCAGCAGCCAAGATAGGGGGTATAGCAATCAGCCCCAGCATTTT.

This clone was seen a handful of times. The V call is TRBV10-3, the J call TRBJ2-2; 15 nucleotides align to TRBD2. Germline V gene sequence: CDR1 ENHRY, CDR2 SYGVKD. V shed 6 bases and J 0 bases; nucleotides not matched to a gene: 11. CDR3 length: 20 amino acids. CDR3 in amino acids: CAIRGPRTSGGGSNTGELFF. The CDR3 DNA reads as TGTGCCATCAGGGGACCCCGGACTAGCGGGGGGGGCTCGAACACCGGGGAGCTGTTTTTT.

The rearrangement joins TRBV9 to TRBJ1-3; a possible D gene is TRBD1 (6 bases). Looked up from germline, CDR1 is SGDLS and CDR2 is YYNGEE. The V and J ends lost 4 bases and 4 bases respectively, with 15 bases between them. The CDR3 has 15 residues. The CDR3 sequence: CASSPQQGRGNTIYF. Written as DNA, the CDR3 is TGTGCCAGCAGCCCTCAACAGGGCCGGGGAAACACCATATATTTT.

CDR3 nucleotide sequence: TGTGCCAGCAGCCCCGGACTAGCGGGGGGTTCCTACGAGCAGTACTTC. This gives the protein CASSPGLAGGSYEQYF. This chain connects TRBV11-2 to TRBJ2-7; 14 nucleotides agree with TRBD2. Germline CDR1 reads SGHAT; CDR2 reads FQNNGV. J gave up 1 base and V 5 bases, and 4 bases lay outside the gene matches. This CDR3 contains 16 residues.

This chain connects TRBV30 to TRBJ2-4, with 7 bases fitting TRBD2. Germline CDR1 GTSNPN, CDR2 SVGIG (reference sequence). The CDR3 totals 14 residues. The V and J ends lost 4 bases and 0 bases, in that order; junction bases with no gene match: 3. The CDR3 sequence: CAWTTGGAKNIQYF. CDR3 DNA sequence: TGTGCCTGGACGACGGGGGGAGCCAAAAACATTCAGTACTTC.

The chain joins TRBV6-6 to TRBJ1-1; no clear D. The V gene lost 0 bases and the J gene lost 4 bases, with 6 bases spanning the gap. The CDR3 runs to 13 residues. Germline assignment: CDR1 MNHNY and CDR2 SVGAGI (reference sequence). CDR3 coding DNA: TGTGCCAGCAGTTACTCCCGGGGCACTGAAGCTTTCTTT. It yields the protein CASSYSRGTEAFF.

The CDR3 protein is CASSPPTGGGTDTQYF. As DNA, the CDR3 is TGTGCCAGCTCACCACCGACCGGGGGGGGCACAGATACGCAGTATTTT. The chain links TRBV18 to TRBJ2-3, with 8 bases that match TRBD2. In germline, CDR1 is KGHSH, CDR2 LQKENI. With V trimmed by 0 bases and J by 1 base, 3 bases remained unmatched. This CDR3 is built from 16 residues.

The CDR3 DNA reads TGTGCCTGGAGGGTAGCGGGGGGACCCTACGAGCAGTACTTC. This translates into CAWRVAGGPYEQYF. This chain connects TRBV30 to TRBJ2-7; 10 nucleotides agree with TRBD2. CDR3 length: 14 residues. Trimming removed 3 bases from V and 2 bases from J; junction bases left unmatched: 4. Per germline, CDR1 GTSNPN and CDR2 SVGIG (reference sequence).

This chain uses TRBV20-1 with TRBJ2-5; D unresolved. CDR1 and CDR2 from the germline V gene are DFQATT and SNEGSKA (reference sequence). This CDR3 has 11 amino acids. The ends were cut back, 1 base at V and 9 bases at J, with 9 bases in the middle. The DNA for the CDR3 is TGCAGTGCTAGAGTCGGCGCGGCCCAGTACTTC. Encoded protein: CSARVGAAQYF.